The 23 T cell receptor beta chains below were found in one sample sequenced in a study of T cells in Graves' hyperthyroidism and ophthalmopathy. The TCR beta CDR3 regions underwent amplification using RNA transcripts as the source. An initial round of RT-PCR targeting the TCR CDR3 relied on the HTBI primer set. TCRdb re-analysed the multiplex PCR reads in MiXCR, keeping a single row per CDR3 protein. The data contain roughly 420,000 distinct CDR3 sequences, about an eighth of them seen just once; the ten biggest clones take up 5% to 6%. Sequencing was carried out using blood. The receptors stem from a woman between 18 and 29 years old with Graves' hyperthyroidism.

The rearrangement uses TRBV9 and TRBJ1-3; a possible D gene is TRBD1 (5 bases). CDR1 and CDR2 (germline): SGDLS, YYNGEE. CDR3 length: 15 residues. The V end lost 2 bases, the J end lost 3 bases, and 12 bases lay between the germline ends. The CDR3 sequence is CASSVGHEGGNTIYF. CDR3 sequence (DNA): TGTGCCAGCAGCGTGGGGCACGAGGGTGGAAACACCATATATTTT. The full variable domain, rest sourced from reference TRBV9 and TRBJ1-3, is DSGVTQTPKHLITATGQRVTLRCSPRSGDLSVYWYQQSLDQGLQFLIQYYNGEERAKGNILERFSAQQFPDLHSELNLSSLELGDSALYFCASSVGHEGGNTIYFGEGSWLTVV.

This clonotype was recorded once. At one of its ends the junction is not consistent with the germline gene, which may arise from a read error. The chain carries TRBV20-1 and TRBJ2-7, with 9 bases identical to TRBD1. Germline V lookup: CDR1 DFQATT, CDR2 SNEGSKA (reference sequence). The CDR3 has 14 residues. The CDR3 sequence is CSARLGTGSYKQYF. The DNA of the CDR3 is TGCAGTGCTAGACTCGGGACAGGGTCCTACAAGCAGTACTTC.

This clonotype occurred many times. The J gene is TRBJ1-1, the V gene TRBV20-1, with no clear D. The germline V gene encodes CDR1 DFQATT and CDR2 SNEGSKA (reference sequence). Trimming cost V 1 base and J 4 bases, with 10 bases left between them. This CDR3 has 13 amino acids. The CDR3 sequence: CSARGSEVTEAFF. The CDR3 DNA reads as TGCAGTGCTAGAGGGAGTGAGGTCACTGAAGCTTTCTTT.

This chain uses TRBV14 with TRBJ1-3, with TRBD1 as a possible D gene (5 bases). The CDR3 consists of 16 residues. Trimming took 0 bases from V and 4 from J, leaving 13 bases between them. Germline loops: CDR1 SGHDN, CDR2 FVKESK. The CDR3 DNA reads as TGTGCCAGCAGCCAAGATCTCGGCAGGGTCGGAAACACCATATATTTT. Translated, it gives CASSQDLGRVGNTIYF.

This clonotype appeared many times. The chain employs TRBV20-1 and TRBJ2-1; 8 positions match TRBD2. The germline V gene has CDR1 DFQATT and CDR2 SNEGSKA (reference sequence). The CDR3 totals 16 residues. Trimming at V came to 0 bases and at J to 9 bases, leaving 13 bases not matched to a gene. This chain's CDR3 is CSARDLRSGRMGEQFF. In nucleotides, the CDR3 is TGCAGTGCTAGAGATCTGAGGAGCGGGAGAATGGGTGAGCAGTTCTTC.

In its sample, this clonotype was seen many times. The chain combines TRBV6-2 or TRBV6-3 with TRBJ1-5; the D gene is possibly TRBD1 (5 bases). Deletions cut 6 bases from V and 3 bases from J, with 18 bases between. The CDR3 length is 16 residues. In germline, CDR1 is MNHEY, CDR2 SVGEGT. In DNA form, the CDR3 reads TGTGCCAGCAGCCTTGTTCAAGGGGCCTACAATCAGCCCCAGCATTTT. Protein sequence: CASSLVQGAYNQPQHF.

This clonotype has at least ten counts. J is TRBJ2-1 and V is TRBV12-3 or TRBV12-4; D perhaps matches TRBD2 (5 bases). The CDR3 length is 12 residues. V was clipped by 7 bases and J by 9 bases, with 13 bases between them. In DNA form, the CDR3 reads TGTGCCAGCAATACGGTAGGAGGTGAGCAGTTCTTC. Its translation is CASNTVGGEQFF.

This clonotype was observed many times. The chain is built from TRBV20-1 and TRBJ2-5; D gene uncertain. The V end lost 3 bases, the J end lost 5 bases, and 10 bases lay between the germline ends. The CDR3 is 12 amino acids. Looked up from germline, CDR1 is DFQATT and CDR2 is SNEGSKA (reference sequence). This CDR3 is CSASPATETQYF. DNA for the CDR3: TGCAGTGCTAGTCCTGCTACGGAGACCCAGTACTTC.

The chain couples TRBV28 to TRBJ1-1; TRBD1 might be the D (6 bases). V dropped 7 bases and J dropped 3 bases, with 15 bases sitting between them. The CDR3 has 14 residues. The germline V gene encodes CDR1 MDHEN and CDR2 SYDVKM. CDR3 nucleotide sequence: TGTGCCAGCATCAACCAGGGGTCGGACACTGAAGCTTTCTTT. This gives the protein CASINQGSDTEAFF.

J is TRBJ1-1 and V is TRBV20-1; 7 bases agree with TRBD1. Germline V gene data show CDR1 as DFQATT and CDR2 as SNEGSKA (reference sequence). The CDR3 length is 11 residues. CDR3 sequence reads: CNSQGGGEAFF. As DNA, the CDR3 is TGCAACTCGCAGGGGGGAGGTGAAGCTTTCTTT.

The table lists this clonotype with many counts. The chain carries TRBV2 and TRBJ2-7; 9 bases are shared with TRBD1. The V gene end was trimmed by 6 bases and the J gene end by 6 bases; junction bases not matched to a gene: 6. Germline assignment: CDR1 SNHLY and CDR2 FYNNEI. The CDR3 totals 13 residues. CDR3 amino acids: CASRRTGGLEQYF. The CDR3 coding sequence is TGTGCCAGCAGGAGAACAGGGGGCCTCGAGCAGTACTTC.

This clonotype was detected ten times or more. This chain uses TRBV5-1 with TRBJ2-1; D might be TRBD2 (6 bases). Per the germline V gene, CDR1 is SGHRS and CDR2 is YFSETQ. This CDR3 has 16 residues. Trimming shortened V by 0 bases and J by 4 bases, and 14 bases separated the two germline ends. This CDR3 reads CASSLGGLASYNEQFF. CDR3 DNA: TGCGCCAGCAGCTTGGGCGGGCTAGCGTCTTACAATGAGCAGTTCTTC.

The V and J genes are TRBV10-3 and TRBJ1-2; TRBD1 might be the D (6 bases). The CDR3 totals 16 residues. Trimming shortened V by 2 bases and J by 5 bases, and 18 bases separated the two germline ends. Germline loops: CDR1 ENHRY, CDR2 SYGVKD. Here the CDR3 DNA reads TGTGCCATCAGTGAGGGATGGACAGAGATCGGATATGGCTACACCTTC. Amino acid sequence: CAISEGWTEIGYGYTF.

This clonotype was picked up a small number of times. The chain uses TRBV27 and TRBJ2-2; D might be TRBD2 (5 bases). With 6 bases removed from V and 5 bases from J, the gap between germline ends came to 10 bases. The CDR3 spans 13 residues. Looked up from germline, CDR1 is MNHEY and CDR2 is SMNVEV (reference sequence). The CDR3 sequence: CASRALGTGELFF. The CDR3 DNA reads as TGTGCCAGCAGAGCACTAGGGACCGGGGAGCTGTTTTTT.

There are many counts of this clonotype. The chain links TRBV13 to TRBJ2-1; the match to TRBD2 covers 14 bases. Germline V gives CDR1 PRHDT, CDR2 FYEKMQ (reference sequence). This CDR3 region has 15 residues. V trimming: 5 bases; J trimming: 7 bases; junction bases outside the gene matches: 4. Here the CDR3 reads CASSGLAGGLNEQFF. In nucleotides, the CDR3 is TGTGCCAGCAGCGGACTAGCGGGAGGTCTGAATGAGCAGTTCTTC. Complete variable domain (other parts from reference TRBV13 and TRBJ2-1): AAGVIQSPRHLIKEKRETATLKCYPIPRHDTVYWYQQGPGQDPQFLISFYEKMQSDKGSIPDRFSAQQFSDYHSELNMSSLELGDSALYFCASSGLAGGLNEQFFGPGTRLTVL.

This clonotype was found many times. The genes are TRBV24-1 and TRBJ2-3; 7 nucleotides agree with TRBD2. The V and J ends lost 2 bases and 2 bases, in that order; junction bases with no gene match: 9. The CDR3 contains 17 residues. Germline CDR1 KGHDR, CDR2 SFDVKD. The CDR3 region has the DNA TGTGCCACCAGTGATTCCCCTAGCGGAGGCCCCACAGATACGCAGTATTTT. This encodes CATSDSPSGGPTDTQYF.

The sample holds many counts of this clonotype. This chain connects TRBV12-3 or TRBV12-4 to TRBJ1-5; 8 bases are shared with TRBD1. There are 20 residues in the CDR3. The ends lost 4 bases at V and 0 bases at J; junction bases unmatched: 17. The CDR3 loop reads CASSSAPTGGGGYSNQPQHF. CDR3 nucleotides: TGTGCCAGCAGTTCCGCGCCTACAGGGGGTGGGGGGTATAGCAATCAGCCCCAGCATTTT.

This clonotype appeared many times. The J gene is TRBJ2-5, the V gene TRBV5-1; possible D gene TRBD2, 5 bases. In germline, CDR1 is SGHRS, CDR2 YFSETQ. V gave up 1 base and J gave up 1 base, with 8 bases separating them. The CDR3 has 14 amino acids. The chain's CDR3 is CASSLYGIQETQYF. The CDR3 coding sequence is TGCGCCAGCAGCTTGTACGGGATCCAAGAGACCCAGTACTTC.

This clonotype has a count of ten or more. This chain uses TRBV28 with TRBJ2-7; the D gene is possibly TRBD2 (7 bases). The CDR3 is 14 residues long. Germline-derived CDR1 and CDR2 are MDHEN and SYDVKM. Trimming stripped 6 bases from V and 5 bases from J, with 17 bases between. The CDR3 reads CASRNQGGVDEQYF. CDR3 coding DNA: TGTGCCAGCAGAAACCAAGGGGGGGTCGACGAGCAGTACTTC. Combining the CDR3 with reference TRBV28 and TRBJ2-7 gives the whole variable domain DVKVTQSSRYLVKRTGEKVFLECVQDMDHENMFWYRQDPGLGLRLIYFSYDVKMKEKGDIPEGYSVSREKKERFSLILESASTNQTSMYLCASRNQGGVDEQYFGPGTRLTVT.

This clonotype was seen many times. The chain links TRBV3-1 to TRBJ2-2; the D gene could be TRBD1 or TRBD2 (5 bases each). The CDR3 consists of 20 residues. V was trimmed by 0 bases and J by 0 bases, leaving 20 bases between them. Germline values: CDR1 LGHDT, CDR2 YNNKEL (reference sequence). CDR3: CASSQEMGVRVAPNTGELFF. CDR3 in DNA: TGTGCCAGCAGCCAAGAAATGGGGGTTAGGGTAGCCCCGAACACCGGGGAGCTGTTTTTT.

At least ten counts were recorded for this clonotype. This chain links TRBV29-1 with TRBJ2-1; D is unclear. Deletions cut 7 bases from V and 5 bases from J, with 12 bases between. This CDR3 comprises 12 residues. In germline, CDR1 is SQVTM, CDR2 ANQGSEA. CDR3 sequence reads: CSELGLNNEQFF. CDR3 sequence (DNA): TGCAGCGAGCTAGGGCTAAACAATGAGCAGTTCTTC.

In this sample, this clonotype turned up many times. The rearrangement joins TRBV6-1 to TRBJ1-2, with TRBD1 as a possible D gene (6 bases). Germline CDR1 reads MNHNS; CDR2 reads SASEGT. The length of the CDR3 is 12 residues. V lost 10 bases and J lost 4, with 13 bases in between. The CDR3 DNA is TGTGCCAACCAGGACAGATCCTATGGCTACACCTTC. Translating gives CANQDRSYGYTF.

This clonotype was detected ten times or more. The CDR3: CASSYSGHLSNQPQHF. In nucleotides, the CDR3 is TGTGCCAGCAGTTACTCGGGACACCTAAGCAATCAGCCCCAGCATTTT. The rearrangement uses TRBV6-2 or TRBV6-3 and TRBJ1-5, with D maybe TRBD1 (6 bases). Germline CDR1 and CDR2: MNHEY and SVGEGT. The length of the CDR3 is 16 residues. V dropped 0 bases and J dropped 1 base, with 10 bases sitting between them.